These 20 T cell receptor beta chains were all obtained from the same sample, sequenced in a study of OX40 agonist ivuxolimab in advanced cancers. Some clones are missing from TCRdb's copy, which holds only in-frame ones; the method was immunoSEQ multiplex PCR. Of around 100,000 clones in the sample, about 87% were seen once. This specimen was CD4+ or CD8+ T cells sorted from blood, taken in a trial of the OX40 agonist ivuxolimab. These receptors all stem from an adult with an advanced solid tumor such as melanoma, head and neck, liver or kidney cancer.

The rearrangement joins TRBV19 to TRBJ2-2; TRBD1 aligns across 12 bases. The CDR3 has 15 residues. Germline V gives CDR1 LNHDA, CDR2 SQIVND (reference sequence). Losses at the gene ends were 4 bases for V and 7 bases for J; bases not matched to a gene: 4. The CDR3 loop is CASSTGTGGSGELFF. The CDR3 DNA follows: TGTGCCAGTAGTACAGGGACAGGGGGCAGCGGGGAGCTGTTTTTT.

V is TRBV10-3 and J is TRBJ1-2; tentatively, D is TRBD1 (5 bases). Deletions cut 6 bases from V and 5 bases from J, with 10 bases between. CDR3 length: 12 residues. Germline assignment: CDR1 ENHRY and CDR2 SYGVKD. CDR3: CAISLDTYGYTF. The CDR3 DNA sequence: TGTGCCATCAGCTTGGACACTTATGGCTACACCTTC.

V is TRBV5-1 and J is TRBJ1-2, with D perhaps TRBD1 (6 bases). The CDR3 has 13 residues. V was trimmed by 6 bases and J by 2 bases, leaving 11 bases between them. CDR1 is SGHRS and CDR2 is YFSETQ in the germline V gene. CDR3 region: CASKQGSNYGYTF. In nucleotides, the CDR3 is TGCGCCAGCAAACAGGGTTCGAACTATGGCTACACCTTC. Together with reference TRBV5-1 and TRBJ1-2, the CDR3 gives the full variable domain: KAGVTQTPRYLIKTRGQQVTLSCSPISGHRSVSWYQQTPGQGLQFLFEYFSETQRNKGNFPGRFSGRQFSNSRSEMNVSTLELGDSALYLCASKQGSNYGYTFGSGTRLTVV.

Written as DNA, the CDR3 is TGTGCCAGCAGCTTCCAGGGTTCCGGCGAGCAGTACTTC. This codes for CASSFQGSGEQYF. The genes are TRBV7-8 and TRBJ2-7; weak D call: TRBD1 (5 bases). The CDR3 is 13 residues long. Trimming left V 3 bases short and J 6 bases short, with 12 bases between. CDR1 and CDR2 from the germline V gene are SGHVS and FQNEAQ.

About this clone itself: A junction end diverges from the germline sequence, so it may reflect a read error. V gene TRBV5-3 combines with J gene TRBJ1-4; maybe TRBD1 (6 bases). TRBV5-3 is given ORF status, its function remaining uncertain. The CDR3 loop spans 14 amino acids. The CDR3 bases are TGTGCCAGCAGCTCGACAGGAGCGAATGAAAAACTGTTTTTT. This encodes CASSSTGANEKLFF.

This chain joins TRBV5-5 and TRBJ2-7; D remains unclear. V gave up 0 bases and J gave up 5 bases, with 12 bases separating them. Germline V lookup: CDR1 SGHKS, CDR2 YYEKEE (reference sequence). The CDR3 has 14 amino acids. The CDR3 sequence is CASSLGAASDEQYF. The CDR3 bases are TGTGCCAGCAGCTTGGGGGCGGCTTCGGACGAGCAGTACTTC.

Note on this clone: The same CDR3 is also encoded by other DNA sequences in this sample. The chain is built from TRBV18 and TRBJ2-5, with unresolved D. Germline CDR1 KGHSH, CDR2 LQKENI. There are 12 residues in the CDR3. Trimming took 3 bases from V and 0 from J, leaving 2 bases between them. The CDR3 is CASSPDQETQYF. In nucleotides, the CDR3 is TGTGCCAGCTCACCTGACCAAGAGACCCAGTACTTC.

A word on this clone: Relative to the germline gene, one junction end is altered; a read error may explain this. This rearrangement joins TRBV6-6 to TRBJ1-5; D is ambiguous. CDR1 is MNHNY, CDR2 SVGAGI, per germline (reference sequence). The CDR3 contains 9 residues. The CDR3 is CTTDQPQHF. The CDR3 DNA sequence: TGCACCACCGATCAGCCCCAGCATTTT.

CDR3 in DNA: TGTGCCAGCACCCGGGGTATTAGCAATCAGCCCCAGCATTTT. This codes for CASTRGISNQPQHF. The J gene is TRBJ1-5, the V gene TRBV28; D is unresolved. The CDR3 consists of 14 residues. Germline CDR1 MDHEN, CDR2 SYDVKM. V lost 7 bases and J lost 0, with 10 bases in between.

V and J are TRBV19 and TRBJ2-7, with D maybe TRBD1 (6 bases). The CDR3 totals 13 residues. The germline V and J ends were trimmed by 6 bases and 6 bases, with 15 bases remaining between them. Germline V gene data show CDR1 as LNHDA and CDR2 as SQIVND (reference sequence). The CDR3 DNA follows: TGTGCCAGTAGCCAGGGGATTTGGGGCGAGCAGTACTTC. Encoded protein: CASSQGIWGEQYF.

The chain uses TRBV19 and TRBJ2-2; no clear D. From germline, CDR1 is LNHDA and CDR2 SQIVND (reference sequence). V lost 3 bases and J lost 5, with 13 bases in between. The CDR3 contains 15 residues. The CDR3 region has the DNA TGTGCCAGTAGTATCTCCCTGGTAGAAACCGGGGAGCTGTTTTTT. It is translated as CASSISLVETGELFF.

CDR3 in amino acids: CASSPGTGGLNEQFF. The CDR3 bases are TGTGCCAGCAGCCCCGGGACAGGGGGCTTGAATGAGCAGTTCTTC. The chain has TRBV5-4 and TRBJ2-1, with 12 positions matching TRBD1. The CDR3 length is 15 residues. The J segment lost 7 bases and the V segment lost 4 bases, leaving 6 bases of the junction unmatched. Germline CDR1 SGHNT, CDR2 YYREEE (reference sequence).

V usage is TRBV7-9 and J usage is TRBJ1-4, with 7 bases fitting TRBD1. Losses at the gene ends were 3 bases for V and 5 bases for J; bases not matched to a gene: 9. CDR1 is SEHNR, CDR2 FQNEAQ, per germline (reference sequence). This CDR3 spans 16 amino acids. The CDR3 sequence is CASSFRGGAQNEKLFF. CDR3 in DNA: TGTGCCAGCAGCTTCAGAGGGGGCGCCCAGAATGAAAAACTGTTTTTT.

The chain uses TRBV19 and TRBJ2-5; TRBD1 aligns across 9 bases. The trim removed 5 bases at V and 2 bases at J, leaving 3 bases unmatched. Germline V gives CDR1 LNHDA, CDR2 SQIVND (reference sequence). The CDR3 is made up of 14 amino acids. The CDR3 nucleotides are TGTGCCAGTAGTCGACAGGGGGTTCAAGAGACCCAGTACTTC. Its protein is CASSRQGVQETQYF.

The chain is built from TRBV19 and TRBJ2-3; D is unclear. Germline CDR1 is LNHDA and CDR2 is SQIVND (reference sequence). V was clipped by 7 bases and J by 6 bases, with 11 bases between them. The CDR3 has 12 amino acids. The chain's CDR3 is CASNDPKDTQYF. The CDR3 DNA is TGTGCCAGTAACGACCCAAAGGATACGCAGTATTTT.

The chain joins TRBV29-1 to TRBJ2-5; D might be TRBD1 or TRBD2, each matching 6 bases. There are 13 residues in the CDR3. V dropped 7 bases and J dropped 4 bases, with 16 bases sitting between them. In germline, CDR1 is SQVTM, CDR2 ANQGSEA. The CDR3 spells CSAIPGAGETQYF. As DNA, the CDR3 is TGCAGCGCAATCCCGGGGGCGGGAGAGACCCAGTACTTC.

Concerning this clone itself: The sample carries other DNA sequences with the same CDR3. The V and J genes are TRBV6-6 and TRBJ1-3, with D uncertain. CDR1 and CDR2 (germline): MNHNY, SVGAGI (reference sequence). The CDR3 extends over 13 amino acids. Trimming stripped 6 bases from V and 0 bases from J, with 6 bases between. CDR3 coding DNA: TGTGCCAGCAGGCTTAGCTCTGGAAACACCATATATTTT. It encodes CASRLSSGNTIYF.

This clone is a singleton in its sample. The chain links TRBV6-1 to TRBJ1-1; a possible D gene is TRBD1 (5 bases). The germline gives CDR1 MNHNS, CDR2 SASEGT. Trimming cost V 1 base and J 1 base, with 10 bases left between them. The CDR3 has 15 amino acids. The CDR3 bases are TGTGCCAGCAGTGAAGGGGGCTTGGGGAACACTGAAGCTTTCTTT. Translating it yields CASSEGGLGNTEAFF.

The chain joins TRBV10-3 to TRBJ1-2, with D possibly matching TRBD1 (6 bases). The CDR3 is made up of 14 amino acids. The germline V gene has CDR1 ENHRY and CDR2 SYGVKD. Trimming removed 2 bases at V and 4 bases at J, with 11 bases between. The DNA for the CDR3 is TGTGCCATCAGTGAGACCCCAGGGGTCTATGGCTACACCTTC. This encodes CAISETPGVYGYTF.

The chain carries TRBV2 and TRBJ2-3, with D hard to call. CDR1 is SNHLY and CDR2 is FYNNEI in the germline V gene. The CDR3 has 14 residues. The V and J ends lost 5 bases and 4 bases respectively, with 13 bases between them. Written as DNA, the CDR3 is TGTGCCAGCAGTCCCCGGGTCGTGGCAGATACGCAGTATTTT. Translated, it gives CASSPRVVADTQYF. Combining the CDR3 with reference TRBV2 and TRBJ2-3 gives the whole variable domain EPEVTQTPSHQVTQMGQEVILRCVPISNHLYFYWYRQILGQKVEFLVSFYNNEISEKSEIFDDQFSVERPDGSNFTLKIRSTKLEDSAMYFCASSPRVVADTQYFGPGTRLTVL.